This T cell receptor beta chain was identified during a study of T-cell memory formation after mild COVID-19. Employing constant-segment primers, 5'RACE generated TCR alpha and TCR beta cDNA libraries bearing sample barcodes and UMIs. TCRdb independently ran MiXCR on the 5' RACE reads; one entry per CDR3 protein. This table holds around 420,000 distinct CDR3 sequences, roughly a quarter found once. CDR1 is SGHAT, CDR2 FQNNGV, per germline. CDR3 length: 15 amino acids. With V trimmed by 5 bases and J by 9 bases, 12 bases remained unmatched. Study conclusions and caveats: Contracting clones from day 15 to 85 showed balanced CD4/CD8; later expanders favored CD4+.

This clonotype was seen a few times. Its specificity is not known. The sample comprised PBMCs or a T cell subset sorted from them (not recorded which). This sequence originates from an adult woman who had mild COVID-19 (a few samples of this study predate the infection). Cell type and time point are not known. The chain carries TRBV11-2 and TRBJ2-1; 8 bases are a match to TRBD2. The CDR3 is CASSLLGGASFEQFF. In DNA, the CDR3 is TGTGCCAGCAGCCTCCTCGGGGGGGCTAGCTTTGAGCAGTTCTTC. Together with reference TRBV11-2 and TRBJ2-1, the CDR3 gives the full variable domain: EAGVAQSPRYKIIEKRQSVAFWCNPISGHATLYWYQQILGQGPKLLIQFQNNGVVDDSQLPKDRFSAERLKGVDSTLKIQPAKLEDSAVYLCASSLLGGASFEQFFGPGTRLTVL.